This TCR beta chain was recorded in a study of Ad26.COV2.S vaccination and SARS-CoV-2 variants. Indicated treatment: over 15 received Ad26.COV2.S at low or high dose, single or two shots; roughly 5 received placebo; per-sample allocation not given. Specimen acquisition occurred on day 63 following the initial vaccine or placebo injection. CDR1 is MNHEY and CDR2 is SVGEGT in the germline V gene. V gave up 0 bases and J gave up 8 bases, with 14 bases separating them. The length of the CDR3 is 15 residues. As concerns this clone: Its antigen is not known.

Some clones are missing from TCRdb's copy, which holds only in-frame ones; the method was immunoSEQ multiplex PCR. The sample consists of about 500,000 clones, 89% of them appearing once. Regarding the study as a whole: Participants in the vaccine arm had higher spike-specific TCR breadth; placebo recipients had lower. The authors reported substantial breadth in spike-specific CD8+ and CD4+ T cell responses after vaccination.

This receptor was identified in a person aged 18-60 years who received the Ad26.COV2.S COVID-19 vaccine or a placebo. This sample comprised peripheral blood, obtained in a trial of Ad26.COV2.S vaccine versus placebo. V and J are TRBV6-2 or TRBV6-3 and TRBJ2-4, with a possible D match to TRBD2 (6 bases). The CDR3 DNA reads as TGTGCCAGCAGTTACTCCCAAGGGACTGGGGACATTCAGTACTTC. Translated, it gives CASSYSQGTGDIQYF.